One sample yielded the 16 T cell receptor beta chains listed below, sequenced in a study of early stage breast cancer tumors. The assay was immunoSEQ multiplex PCR, and TCRdb's table has in-frame clones only and misses some. The top ten clones hold 4% to 5% of a sample with about 31,000 clones, around 75% of them seen once. The sample comprised blood. The source is a person aged 35-49 years with breast cancer.

This clone was recorded a few times. This chain uses TRBV27 with TRBJ2-2; 12 positions match TRBD2. The length of the CDR3 is 17 residues. CDR1 MNHEY and CDR2 SMNVEV come from the germline V gene (reference sequence). J gave up 7 bases and V 5 bases, and 11 bases lay outside the gene matches. Here the CDR3 DNA reads TGTGCCAGCAGTCCACCCCGACTAGCGGGAGTTGGCGGGGAGCTGTTTTTT. Protein: CASSPPRLAGVGGELFF.

The chain couples TRBV19 to TRBJ1-1; D perhaps matches TRBD1 (6 bases). V shed 5 bases and J shed 1 base, with 17 bases lying between them. The CDR3 extends over 16 amino acids. Germline loops: CDR1 LNHDA, CDR2 SQIVND (reference sequence). The CDR3 loop is CASSLRGRGANTEAFF. Here the CDR3 DNA reads TGTGCCAGTAGTCTGCGGGGCAGGGGTGCGAACACTGAAGCTTTCTTT.

CDR3 sequence: CASSQATRHGDNEQFF. The CDR3 DNA reads TGCGCCAGCAGCCAGGCGACTCGCCATGGGGACAATGAGCAGTTCTTC. This chain uses TRBV4-1 with TRBJ2-1; D gene unclear. The CDR3 is made up of 16 amino acids. Germline values: CDR1 MGHRA, CDR2 YSYEKL. V lost 3 bases and J 5 bases, leaving 17 bases between the germline ends.

CDR3 in amino acids: CSVELGGGPTYNEQFF. DNA of the CDR3: TGCAGCGTTGAATTGGGCGGGGGACCCACCTACAATGAGCAGTTCTTC. This chain links TRBV29-1 with TRBJ2-1; 7 bases match TRBD2. Unmatched junction bases numbered 9, after V lost 2 bases and J lost 2 bases. Germline CDR1 and CDR2: SQVTM and ANQGSEA. The CDR3 consists of 16 residues.

The V and J genes are TRBV7-2 and TRBJ2-3; D is undetermined. Germline-derived CDR1 and CDR2 are SGHTA and FQGNSA. There are 13 residues in the CDR3. Trimming left V 3 bases short and J 6 bases short, with 10 bases between. The CDR3 nucleotides read TGTGCCAGCAGCTTGGTTGGTTTTGATACGCAGTATTTT. Translating gives CASSLVGFDTQYF. Based on the CDR3 plus reference TRBV7-2 and TRBJ2-3, the full variable domain is GAGVSQSPSNKVTEKGKDVELRCDPISGHTALYWYRQSLGQGLEFLIYFQGNSAPDKSGLPSDRFSAERTGGSVSTLTIQRTQQEDSAVYLCASSLVGFDTQYFGPGTRLTVL.

The V call is TRBV30, the J call TRBJ1-1; D is undetermined. Germline V lookup: CDR1 GTSNPN, CDR2 SVGIG (reference sequence). Trimming pared 2 bases from V and 3 bases from J, leaving 10 bases between. The CDR3 is 13 amino acids. This chain's CDR3 is CAWSFTSDTEAFF. The CDR3 nucleotides read TGTGCCTGGAGTTTCACATCGGACACTGAAGCTTTCTTT.

This clone has only a few counts. V and J are TRBV16 and TRBJ1-5, with a possible D match to TRBD1 (5 bases). Trimming removed 0 bases at V and 2 bases at J, with 8 bases between. The CDR3 runs 15 residues. Germline lookup yields CDR1 KGHSY and CDR2 FQNENV. Here the CDR3 reads CASSQSWGGNQPQHF. CDR3 coding DNA: TGTGCCAGCAGCCAATCTTGGGGCGGCAATCAGCCCCAGCATTTT.

This clone has only a few counts. The gene calls are TRBV4-3 and TRBJ1-5, with 9 nucleotides matching TRBD1. The CDR3 contains 19 residues. Germline loops: CDR1 LGHNA, CDR2 YSLEER. The trim removed 6 bases at V and 2 bases at J, leaving 17 bases unmatched. The CDR3: CASRPKPQGASIGNQPQHF. CDR3 DNA sequence: TGCGCCAGCAGACCGAAGCCACAGGGGGCTAGTATTGGCAATCAGCCCCAGCATTTT.

The chain uses TRBV7-2 and TRBJ2-5; perhaps TRBD1 as D (5 bases). The germline CDR1 and CDR2 sequences are SGHTA and FQGNSA. The CDR3 contains 14 residues. The ends were cut back, 1 base at V and 4 bases at J, with 10 bases in the middle. The CDR3 coding sequence is TGTGCCAGCAGCTTAGGGCAGGGCGTAGAGACCCAGTACTTC. Its translation: CASSLGQGVETQYF. Full variable domain (outside the CDR3, taken from reference TRBV7-2 and TRBJ2-5): GAGVSQSPSNKVTEKGKDVELRCDPISGHTALYWYRQSLGQGLEFLIYFQGNSAPDKSGLPSDRFSAERTGGSVSTLTIQRTQQEDSAVYLCASSLGQGVETQYFGPGTRLLVL.

The rearrangement uses TRBV11-3 and TRBJ2-5; D might be TRBD1 (6 bases). The V end was cut by 5 bases, the J end by 3 bases, with 10 bases between. Looked up from germline, CDR1 is SGHNT and CDR2 is YENEEA. This CDR3 is 13 amino acids long. The CDR3 loop reads CASSEDRKETQYF. CDR3 nucleotides: TGTGCCAGCAGCGAGGACAGAAAAGAGACCCAGTACTTC. The variable domain in full, completed from reference TRBV11-3 and TRBJ2-5, reads EAGVVQSPRYKIIEKKQPVAFWCNPISGHNTLYWYLQNLGQGPELLIRYENEEAVDDSQLPKDRFSAERLKGVDSTLKIQPAELGDSAVYLCASSEDRKETQYFGPGTRLLVL.

This clone showed up just a few times. J is TRBJ2-7 and V is TRBV6-1; D unclear. CDR3 length: 13 residues. V was shortened by 6 bases and J by 3 bases, with 12 bases between the two germline ends. Per germline, CDR1 MNHNS and CDR2 SASEGT. In DNA form, the CDR3 reads TGTGCCAGCAGCCGTGCGGCGAACTACGAGCAGTACTTC. Its protein product is CASSRAANYEQYF.

This clone was picked up one time. This sequence joins TRBV6-1 and TRBJ2-1; 7 bases match TRBD2. After removal of 3 bases from V and 10 bases from J, the junction contained 6 bases not matched to a gene. The CDR3 covers 13 residues. Germline assignment: CDR1 MNHNS and CDR2 SASEGT. The CDR3 is CASSDAGVDEQFF. DNA for the CDR3: TGTGCCAGCAGTGATGCGGGAGTGGACGAGCAGTTCTTC.

CDR3 protein: CASSRGQQAGGYTF. Written as DNA, the CDR3 is TGTGCCAGCAGCCGGGGACAGCAAGCGGGGGGCTACACCTTC. The V gene is TRBV7-2, the J gene TRBJ1-2; 7 bases map to TRBD1. Unmatched junction bases numbered 11, after V lost 5 bases and J lost 8 bases. Per germline, CDR1 SGHTA and CDR2 FQGNSA. CDR3 length: 14 amino acids.

The gene calls are TRBV6-5 and TRBJ2-7, with 7 bases that match TRBD1. The germline gives CDR1 MNHEY, CDR2 SVGAGI. CDR3 length: 15 amino acids. V trimming: 5 bases; J trimming: 2 bases; junction bases outside the gene matches: 9. CDR3 protein: CASSPDRALTYEQYF. In DNA form, the CDR3 reads TGTGCCAGCAGTCCTGACAGGGCCTTGACCTACGAGCAGTACTTC.

This clone showed up just once. DNA for the CDR3: TGTGCCAGCAGAGGTCTCCGGGGGAACACTGAAGCTTTCTTT. Encoded protein: CASRGLRGNTEAFF. This chain connects TRBV2 to TRBJ1-1; D gene unclear. Trimming shortened V by 6 bases and J by 1 base, and 12 bases separated the two germline ends. The germline V gene has CDR1 SNHLY and CDR2 FYNNEI. This CDR3 region has 14 residues.

CDR3 sequence: CASSYSMPLGDTQYF. DNA for the CDR3: TGTGCCAGCAGTTACTCGATGCCATTAGGAGATACGCAGTATTTT. J is TRBJ2-3 and V is TRBV6-5; D is uncertain. CDR1 and CDR2 from the germline V gene are MNHEY and SVGAGI. Trimming took 0 bases from V and 5 from J, leaving 12 bases between them. The CDR3 extends over 15 amino acids.